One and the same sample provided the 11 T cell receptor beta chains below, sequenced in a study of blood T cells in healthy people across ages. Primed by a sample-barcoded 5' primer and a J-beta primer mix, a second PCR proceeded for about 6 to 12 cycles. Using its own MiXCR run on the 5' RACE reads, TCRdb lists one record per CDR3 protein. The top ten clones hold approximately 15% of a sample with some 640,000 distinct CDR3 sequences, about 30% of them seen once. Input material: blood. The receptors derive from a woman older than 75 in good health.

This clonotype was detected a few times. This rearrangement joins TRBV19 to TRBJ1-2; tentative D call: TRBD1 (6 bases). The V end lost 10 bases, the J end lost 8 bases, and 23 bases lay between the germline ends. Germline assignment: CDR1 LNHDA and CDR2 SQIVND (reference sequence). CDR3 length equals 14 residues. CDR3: CATTRTDINHGYTF. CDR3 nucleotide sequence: TGTGCCACTACTCGGACAGACATTAACCACGGCTACACCTTC.

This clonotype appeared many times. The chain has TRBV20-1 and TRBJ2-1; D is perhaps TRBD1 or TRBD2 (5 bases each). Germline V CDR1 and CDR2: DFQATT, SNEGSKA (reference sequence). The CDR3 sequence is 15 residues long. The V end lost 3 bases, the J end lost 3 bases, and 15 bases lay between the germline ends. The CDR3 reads CSASSPGTLYNEQFF. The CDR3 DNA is TGCAGTGCTAGTTCTCCTGGGACCCTCTACAATGAGCAGTTCTTC.

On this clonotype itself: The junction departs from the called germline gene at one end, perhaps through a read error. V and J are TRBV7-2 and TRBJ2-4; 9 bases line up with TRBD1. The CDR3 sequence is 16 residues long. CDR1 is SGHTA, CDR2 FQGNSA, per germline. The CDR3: CAGSPQTGGAKNIQYF. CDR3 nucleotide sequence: TGTGCCGGCAGCCCGCAGACAGGGGGAGCCAAAAATATTCAGTACTTC.

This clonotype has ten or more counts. The chain's CDR3 is CASSQDRDQPQHF. CDR3 sequence (DNA): TGCGCCAGCAGCCAAGATAGGGATCAGCCCCAGCATTTT. The rearrangement joins TRBV4-3 to TRBJ1-5; D is ambiguous. The CDR3 is 13 amino acids. Trimming left V 0 bases short and J 5 bases short, with 5 bases between. The germline gives CDR1 LGHNA, CDR2 YSLEER.

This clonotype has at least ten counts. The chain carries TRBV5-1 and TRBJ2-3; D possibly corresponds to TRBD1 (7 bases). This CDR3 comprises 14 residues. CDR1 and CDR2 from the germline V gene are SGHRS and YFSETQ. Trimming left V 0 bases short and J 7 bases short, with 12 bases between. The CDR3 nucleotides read TGCGCCAGCAGCTTGGGCCCAGGGGGGAATACGCAGTATTTT. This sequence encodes CASSLGPGGNTQYF.

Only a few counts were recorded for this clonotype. As DNA, the CDR3 is TGTGCCAGCAGTTTATCGCCCCGAACGCAGCCCCAGCATTTT. Its protein is CASSLSPRTQPQHF. This rearrangement joins TRBV27 to TRBJ1-5; D uncertain. The CDR3 totals 14 residues. With 0 bases removed from V and 7 bases from J, the gap between germline ends came to 10 bases. Germline CDR1 reads MNHEY; CDR2 reads SMNVEV (reference sequence).

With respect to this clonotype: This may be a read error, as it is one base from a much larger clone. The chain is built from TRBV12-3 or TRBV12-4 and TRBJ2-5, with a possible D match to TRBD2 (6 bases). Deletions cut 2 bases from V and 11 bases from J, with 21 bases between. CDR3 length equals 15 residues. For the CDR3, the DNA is TGTGCCAGCAGTTTAATGGCGGGGATATACAATGAGCAGTACTTC. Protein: CASSLMAGIYNEQYF.

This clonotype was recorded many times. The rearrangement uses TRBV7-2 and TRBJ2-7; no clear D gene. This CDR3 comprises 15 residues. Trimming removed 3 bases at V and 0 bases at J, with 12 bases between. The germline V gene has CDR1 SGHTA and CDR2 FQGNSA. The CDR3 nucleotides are TGTGCCAGCAGCTTGCAGGTGTCGAGCTCCTACGAGCAGTACTTC. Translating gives CASSLQVSSSYEQYF.

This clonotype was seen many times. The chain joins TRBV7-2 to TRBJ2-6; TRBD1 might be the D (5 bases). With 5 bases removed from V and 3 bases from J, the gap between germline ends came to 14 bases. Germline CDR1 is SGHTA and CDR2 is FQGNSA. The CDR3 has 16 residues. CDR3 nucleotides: TGTGCCAGCAGCCGAGTTCAGGGCTTTGGGGCCAACGTCCTGACTTTC. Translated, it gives CASSRVQGFGANVLTF.

The DNA for the CDR3 is TGTGCCAGCAGCTTAGGTTTGGCGGCACCAAGAAACACCATATATTTT. Translating it yields CASSLGLAAPRNTIYF. The chain is built from TRBV7-2 and TRBJ1-3; D is uncertain. This CDR3 contains 16 residues. Germline CDR1 is SGHTA and CDR2 is FQGNSA. The germline V and J ends were trimmed by 1 base and 5 bases, with 15 bases remaining between them. Looking up the rest from reference TRBV7-2 and TRBJ1-3 gives the full variable domain: GAGVSQSPSNKVTEKGKDVELRCDPISGHTALYWYRQSLGQGLEFLIYFQGNSAPDKSGLPSDRFSAERTGGSVSTLTIQRTQQEDSAVYLCASSLGLAAPRNTIYFGEGSWLTVV.

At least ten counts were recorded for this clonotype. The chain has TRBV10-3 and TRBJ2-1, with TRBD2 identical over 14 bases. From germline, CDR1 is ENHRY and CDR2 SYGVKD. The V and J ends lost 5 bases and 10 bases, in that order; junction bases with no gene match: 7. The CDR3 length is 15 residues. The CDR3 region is CAISNPGLAGDEQFF. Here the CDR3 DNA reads TGTGCCATCAGTAACCCGGGACTAGCGGGGGACGAGCAGTTCTTC.